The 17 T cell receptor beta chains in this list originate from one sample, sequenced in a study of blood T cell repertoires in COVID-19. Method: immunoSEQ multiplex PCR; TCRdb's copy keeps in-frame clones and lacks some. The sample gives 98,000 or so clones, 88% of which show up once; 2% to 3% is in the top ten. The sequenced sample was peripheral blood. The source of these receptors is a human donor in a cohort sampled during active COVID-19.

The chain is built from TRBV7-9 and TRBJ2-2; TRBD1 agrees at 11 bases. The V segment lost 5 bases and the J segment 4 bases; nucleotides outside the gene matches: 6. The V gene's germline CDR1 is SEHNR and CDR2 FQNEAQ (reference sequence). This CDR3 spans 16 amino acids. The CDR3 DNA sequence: TGTGCCAGCAGCCATAGGACAGGGGGCGTCACCGGGGAGCTGTTTTTT. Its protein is CASSHRTGGVTGELFF.

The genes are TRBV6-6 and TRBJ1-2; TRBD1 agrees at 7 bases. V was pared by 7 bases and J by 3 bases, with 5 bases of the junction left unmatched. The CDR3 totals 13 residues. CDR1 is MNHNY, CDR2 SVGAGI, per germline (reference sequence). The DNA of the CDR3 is TGTGCCAGCAACCCCAGGGGGGACTATGGCTACACCTTC. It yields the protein CASNPRGDYGYTF.

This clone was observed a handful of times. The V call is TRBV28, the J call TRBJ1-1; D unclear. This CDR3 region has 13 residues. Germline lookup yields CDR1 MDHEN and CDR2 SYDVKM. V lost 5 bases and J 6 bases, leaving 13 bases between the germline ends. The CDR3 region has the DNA TGTGCCAGCAGTGTGGGCCCGTACCCTGAAGCTTTCTTT. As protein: CASSVGPYPEAFF.

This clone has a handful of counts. This CDR3 is CASSQTSGSETQYF. The DNA of the CDR3 is TGTGCCAGCAGCCAAACTAGCGGGAGCGAGACCCAGTACTTC. J is TRBJ2-5 and V is TRBV5-6; 11 bases fit TRBD2. The CDR3 consists of 14 residues. J was trimmed by 5 bases and V by 4 bases; bases with no gene match: 4. Looked up from germline, CDR1 is SGHDT and CDR2 is YYEEEE.

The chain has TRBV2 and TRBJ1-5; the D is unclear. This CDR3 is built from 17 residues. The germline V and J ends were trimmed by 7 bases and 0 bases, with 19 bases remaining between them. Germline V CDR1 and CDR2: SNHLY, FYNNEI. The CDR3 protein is CASNVFGGPYSNQPQHF. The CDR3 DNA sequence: TGTGCCAGCAACGTCTTCGGAGGCCCTTATAGCAATCAGCCCCAGCATTTT.

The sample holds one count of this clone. CDR3 sequence: CASSPTERYTDTQYF. The CDR3, as DNA: TGTGCCAGCAGCCCCACGGAGCGGTACACAGATACGCAGTATTTT. The chain links TRBV6-5 to TRBJ2-3, with D tentatively TRBD2 (5 bases). CDR1 is MNHEY and CDR2 is SVGAGI in the germline V gene. This CDR3 has 15 amino acids. V dropped 6 bases and J dropped 2 bases, with 15 bases sitting between them.

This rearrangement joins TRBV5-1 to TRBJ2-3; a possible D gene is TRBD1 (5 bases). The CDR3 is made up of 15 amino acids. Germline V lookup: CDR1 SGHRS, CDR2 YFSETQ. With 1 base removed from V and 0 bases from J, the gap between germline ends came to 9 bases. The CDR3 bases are TGCGCCAGCAGCTTGACAGGCCTCAGCACAGATACGCAGTATTTT. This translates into CASSLTGLSTDTQYF.

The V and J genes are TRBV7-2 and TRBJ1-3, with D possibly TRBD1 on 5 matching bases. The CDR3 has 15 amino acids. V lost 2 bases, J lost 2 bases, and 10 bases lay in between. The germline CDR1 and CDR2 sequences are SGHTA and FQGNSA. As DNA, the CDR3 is TGTGCCAGCAGCTTAAGTTGGGGCCCTGGAAACACCATATATTTT. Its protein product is CASSLSWGPGNTIYF. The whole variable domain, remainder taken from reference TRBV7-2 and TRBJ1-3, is GAGVSQSPSNKVTEKGKDVELRCDPISGHTALYWYRQSLGQGLEFLIYFQGNSAPDKSGLPSDRFSAERTGGSVSTLTIQRTQQEDSAVYLCASSLSWGPGNTIYFGEGSWLTVV.

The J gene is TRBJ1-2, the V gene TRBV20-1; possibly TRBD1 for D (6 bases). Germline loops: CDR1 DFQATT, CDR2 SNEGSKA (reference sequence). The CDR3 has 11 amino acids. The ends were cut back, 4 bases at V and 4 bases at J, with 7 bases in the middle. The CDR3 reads CSAIQGYGYTF. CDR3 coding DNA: TGCAGTGCTATACAGGGCTATGGCTACACCTTC.

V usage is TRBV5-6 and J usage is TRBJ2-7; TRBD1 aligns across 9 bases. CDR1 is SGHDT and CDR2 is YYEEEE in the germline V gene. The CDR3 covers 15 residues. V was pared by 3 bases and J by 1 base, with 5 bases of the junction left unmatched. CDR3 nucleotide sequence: TGTGCCAGCAGCTGGGGGGGACAGGGATCCTACGAGCAGTACTTC. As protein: CASSWGGQGSYEQYF.

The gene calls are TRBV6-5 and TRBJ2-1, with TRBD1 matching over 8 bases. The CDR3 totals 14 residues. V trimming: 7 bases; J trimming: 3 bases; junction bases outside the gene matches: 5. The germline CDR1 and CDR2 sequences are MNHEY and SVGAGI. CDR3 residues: CASTGQGIYNEQFF. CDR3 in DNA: TGTGCCAGCACAGGACAGGGAATCTACAATGAGCAGTTCTTC.

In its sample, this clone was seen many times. Here the CDR3 reads CASSLSYQETQYF. For the CDR3, the DNA is TGTGCCAGCAGCTTAAGCTACCAAGAGACCCAGTACTTC. The chain combines TRBV7-2 with TRBJ2-5, with no clear D. This CDR3 contains 13 residues. Trimming removed 2 bases from V and 0 bases from J, with 4 bases in between. The V gene's germline CDR1 is SGHTA and CDR2 FQGNSA.

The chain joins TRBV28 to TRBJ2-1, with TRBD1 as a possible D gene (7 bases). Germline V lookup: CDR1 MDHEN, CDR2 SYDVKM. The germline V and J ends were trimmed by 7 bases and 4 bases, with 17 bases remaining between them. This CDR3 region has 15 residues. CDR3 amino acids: CASIKGGTVYNEQFF. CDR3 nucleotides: TGTGCCAGCATCAAAGGGGGGACAGTGTACAATGAGCAGTTCTTC.

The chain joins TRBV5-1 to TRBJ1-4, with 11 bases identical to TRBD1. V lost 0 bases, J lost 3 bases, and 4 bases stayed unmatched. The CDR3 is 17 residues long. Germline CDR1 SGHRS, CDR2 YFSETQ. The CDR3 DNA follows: TGCGCCAGCAGCTTGGGGACAGGGGGCGCCTCTAATGAAAAACTGTTTTTT. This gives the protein CASSLGTGGASNEKLFF. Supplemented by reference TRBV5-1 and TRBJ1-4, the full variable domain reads KAGVTQTPRYLIKTRGQQVTLSCSPISGHRSVSWYQQTPGQGLQFLFEYFSETQRNKGNFPGRFSGRQFSNSRSEMNVSTLELGDSALYLCASSLGTGGASNEKLFFGSGTQLSVL.

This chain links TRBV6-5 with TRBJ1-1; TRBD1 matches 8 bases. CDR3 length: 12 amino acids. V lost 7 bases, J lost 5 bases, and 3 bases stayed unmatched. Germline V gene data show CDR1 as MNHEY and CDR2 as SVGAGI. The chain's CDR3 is CASTNRGTEAFF. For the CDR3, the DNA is TGTGCCAGCACCAACAGGGGGACTGAAGCTTTCTTT.

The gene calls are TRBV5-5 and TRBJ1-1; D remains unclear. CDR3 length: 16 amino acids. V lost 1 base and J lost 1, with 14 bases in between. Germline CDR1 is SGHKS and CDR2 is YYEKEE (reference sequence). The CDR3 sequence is CASSLTGQAENTEAFF. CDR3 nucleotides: TGTGCCAGCAGCTTGACCGGTCAGGCCGAGAACACTGAAGCTTTCTTT. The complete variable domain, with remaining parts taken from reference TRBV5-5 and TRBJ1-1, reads DAGVTQSPTHLIKTRGQQVTLRCSPISGHKSVSWYQQVLGQGPQFIFQYYEKEERGRGNFPDRFSARQFPNYSSELNVNALLLGDSALYLCASSLTGQAENTEAFFGQGTRLTVV.

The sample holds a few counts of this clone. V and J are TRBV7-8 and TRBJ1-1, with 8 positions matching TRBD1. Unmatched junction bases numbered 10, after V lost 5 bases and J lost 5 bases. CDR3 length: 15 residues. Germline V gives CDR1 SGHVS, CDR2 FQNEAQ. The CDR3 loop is CASSLITTGGTEAFF. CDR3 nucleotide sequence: TGTGCCAGCAGCCTTATTACCACAGGGGGTACTGAAGCTTTCTTT.